Listed here are 24 T cell receptor beta chains from one sample, sequenced in a study of breast tumors, draining lymph nodes, adjacent tissues. TCRdb passed the multiplex PCR reads through MiXCR, listing each CDR3 protein once. The sample includes 80,000 to 130,000 distinct CDR3 sequences, 21% of them seen just once. Samples came from axillary lymph nodes draining the breast cancer. The sample comprised axillary lymph node tissue. These receptors all stem from a female donor with breast cancer. Some clones in this sample may be carry-over from other donors' samples.

This clonotype was detected only a few times. The V and J genes are TRBV27 and TRBJ2-5; D is possibly TRBD1 (6 bases). The germline V gene has CDR1 MNHEY and CDR2 SMNVEV (reference sequence). V was shortened by 3 bases and J by 5 bases, with 13 bases between the two germline ends. This CDR3 is 14 amino acids long. The CDR3: CASSLQGSWETQYF. CDR3 bases: TGTGCCAGCAGTTTGCAGGGGTCCTGGGAGACCCAGTACTTC.

The chain has TRBV28 and TRBJ2-3; D might be TRBD2 (6 bases). Germline V gene lookup returns CDR1 MDHEN and CDR2 SYDVKM. This CDR3 spans 15 amino acids. The V gene lost 3 bases and the J gene lost 0 bases, with 10 bases spanning the gap. DNA of the CDR3: TGTGCCAGCAGTTTTGAGGCGGGAAGCACAGATACGCAGTATTTT. The encoded protein is CASSFEAGSTDTQYF. The full variable domain, completed using reference TRBV28 and TRBJ2-3, is DVKVTQSSRYLVKRTGEKVFLECVQDMDHENMFWYRQDPGLGLRLIYFSYDVKMKEKGDIPEGYSVSREKKERFSLILESASTNQTSMYLCASSFEAGSTDTQYFGPGTRLTVL.

The sample holds many counts of this clonotype. The chain links TRBV6-1 to TRBJ1-2; unclear D gene. Trimming cost V 1 base and J 0 bases, with 9 bases left between them. Germline V CDR1 and CDR2: MNHNS, SASEGT. This CDR3 is 15 amino acids long. CDR3 in amino acids: CASSEGAETNYGYTF. CDR3 in DNA: TGTGCCAGCAGTGAAGGGGCAGAAACTAACTATGGCTACACCTTC.

On this clonotype: A much larger clone lies a single base off, so this may be a read error. The chain uses TRBV3-1 and TRBJ1-5, with TRBD1 as a possible D gene (6 bases). Germline V gene data show CDR1 as LGHDT and CDR2 as YNNKEL (reference sequence). The CDR3 extends over 15 amino acids. CDR3 coding DNA: TGTGCCAACAGCCAAGTGGACAGCCCTCATCAGCCCCAGCATTTT. Protein: CANSQVDSPHQPQHF.

A word on this clonotype: The CDR3 does not close with the conserved phenylalanine or tryptophan, likely indicating a read error. The chain links TRBV5-6 to TRBJ2-7; D may be TRBD2 (6 bases). The CDR3 has 13 residues. Trimming left V 4 bases short and J 1 base short, with 9 bases between. Germline V gene sequence: CDR1 SGHDT, CDR2 YYEEEE. The chain's CDR3 is CASSIGGSYEQYL. The CDR3 bases are TGTGCCAGCAGCATCGGGGGTTCCTACGAGCAGTACCTT.

This clonotype was observed at least ten times. The genes are TRBV6-9 and TRBJ2-2, with TRBD1 matching 8 bases. J gave up 1 base and V 6 bases, and 1 base lay outside the gene matches. Germline-derived CDR1 and CDR2 are MNHGY and SVAAGI. There are 14 residues in the CDR3. CDR3 loop: CASSGTGNTGELFF. As DNA, the CDR3 is TGTGCCAGCAGCGGGACAGGGAACACCGGGGAGCTGTTTTTT.

In this sample, this clonotype turned up many times. DNA for the CDR3: TGCAGTGCTAGAGGCCTTGATACTAGCGGATGGGATGAGCAGTTCTTC. Encoded protein: CSARGLDTSGWDEQFF. The chain couples TRBV20-1 to TRBJ2-1; 8 nucleotides match TRBD2. J was trimmed by 8 bases and V by 1 base; bases with no gene match: 13. The CDR3 is made up of 16 amino acids. CDR1 is DFQATT, CDR2 SNEGSKA, per germline (reference sequence).

This clonotype has ten or more counts. The rearrangement links TRBV20-1 to TRBJ2-3; D remains unclear. Germline assignment: CDR1 DFQATT and CDR2 SNEGSKA (reference sequence). Between the trimmed V and J ends, which lost 6 bases and 2 bases, there was a span of 15 bases. The CDR3 has 14 amino acids. The CDR3 spells CSAPWTTNTDTQYF. In nucleotides, the CDR3 is TGCAGTGCCCCCTGGACGACAAACACAGATACGCAGTATTTT.

The chain is built from TRBV16 and TRBJ2-1, with D uncertain. CDR1 is KGHSY, CDR2 FQNENV, per germline. The CDR3 is made up of 13 amino acids. Trimming shortened V by 1 base and J by 3 bases, and 4 bases separated the two germline ends. The CDR3: CASSQYGYNEQFF. CDR3 sequence (DNA): TGTGCCAGCAGCCAATACGGCTACAATGAGCAGTTCTTC.

This clonotype was counted many times. This rearrangement joins TRBV19 to TRBJ1-3; D is uncertain. Germline V gives CDR1 LNHDA, CDR2 SQIVND (reference sequence). Trimming cost V 1 base and J 0 bases, with 7 bases left between them. This CDR3 has 15 amino acids. CDR3 in amino acids: CASSIGGFSGNTIYF. The CDR3, as DNA: TGTGCCAGTAGTATAGGCGGGTTCTCTGGAAACACCATATATTTT.

In its sample, this clonotype was seen many times. J is TRBJ2-1 and V is TRBV7-6; a weak D match, TRBD2 (6 bases). Germline CDR1 SGHVS, CDR2 FNYEAQ. Between the trimmed V and J ends, which lost 5 bases and 2 bases, there was a span of 13 bases. This CDR3 region has 15 residues. The CDR3 region has the DNA TGTGCCAGCAGCCTCACGGGGGAAGCCTACAATGAGCAGTTCTTC. Protein: CASSLTGEAYNEQFF.

The chain is built from TRBV3-1 and TRBJ2-2, with 8 bases that match TRBD2. J gave up 5 bases and V 4 bases, and 3 bases lay outside the gene matches. CDR3 size: 14 residues. Germline V gene lookup returns CDR1 LGHDT and CDR2 YNNKEL (reference sequence). CDR3 DNA: TGTGCCAGCAGCCGGACTAGCATGACCGGGGAGCTGTTTTTT. Translated: CASSRTSMTGELFF.

The chain is built from TRBV18 and TRBJ2-7, with 7 nucleotides matching TRBD1. The CDR3 sequence is 15 residues long. V shed 3 bases and J 6 bases; nucleotides not matched to a gene: 11. Germline assignment: CDR1 KGHSH and CDR2 LQKENI. CDR3 region: CASSPNRGQIGEQYF. The CDR3 DNA is TGTGCCAGCTCACCGAACAGGGGTCAAATAGGCGAGCAGTACTTC.

This clonotype was counted many times. The chain carries TRBV20-1 and TRBJ1-5; 7 positions agree with TRBD1. Germline V lookup: CDR1 DFQATT, CDR2 SNEGSKA (reference sequence). The CDR3 contains 17 residues. V gave up 0 bases and J gave up 0 bases; unmatched junction bases: 8. DNA of the CDR3: TGCAGTGCTAGAGAGCCCCGGACAGGTTATAGCAATCAGCCCCAGCATTTT. Translated: CSAREPRTGYSNQPQHF.

This clonotype has a count of ten or more. This rearrangement joins TRBV6-2 or TRBV6-3 to TRBJ2-7; 10 bases map to TRBD1. CDR1 and CDR2 from the germline V gene are MNHEY and SVGEGT. There are 16 residues in the CDR3. V lost 7 bases and J lost 2; bases outside the gene matches: 11. The CDR3 DNA reads TGTGCCAGCATCCCGGACGGACAGGGGGGAGCCTACGAGCAGTACTTC. Amino acids: CASIPDGQGGAYEQYF.

This clonotype was recorded at least ten times. This chain connects TRBV4-1 to TRBJ2-3; TRBD2 aligns across 7 bases. V was clipped by 1 base and J by 4 bases; unmatched bases: 2. CDR3 size: 14 residues. The germline V gene encodes CDR1 MGHRA and CDR2 YSYEKL. The CDR3 protein is CASSQGEGSDTQYF. CDR3 nucleotide sequence: TGCGCCAGCAGCCAAGGGGAGGGGTCAGATACGCAGTATTTT.

This sequence joins TRBV5-4 and TRBJ1-4; D perhaps matches TRBD1 (5 bases). Germline V gene sequence: CDR1 SGHNT, CDR2 YYREEE (reference sequence). This CDR3 has 15 residues. The V end was cut by 2 bases, the J end by 8 bases, with 16 bases between. The CDR3 here is CASSLRGAGNEKLFF. Here the CDR3 DNA reads TGTGCCAGCAGCTTAAGGGGTGCAGGTAACGAAAAACTGTTTTTT. The full variable domain, with the rest looked up from reference TRBV5-4 and TRBJ1-4, is ETGVTQSPTHLIKTRGQQVTLRCSSQSGHNTVSWYQQALGQGPQFIFQYYREEENGRGNFPPRFSGLQFPNYSSELNVNALELDDSALYLCASSLRGAGNEKLFFGSGTQLSVL.

This clonotype was seen repeatedly, ten times or more. J is TRBJ1-5 and V is TRBV6-6; D ambiguous. Germline-derived CDR1 and CDR2 are MNHNY and SVGAGI (reference sequence). V was pared by 4 bases and J by 2 bases, with 6 bases between. The CDR3 loop spans 13 amino acids. The CDR3 is CASSSTGNQPQHF. The CDR3 DNA follows: TGTGCCAGCAGTTCGACGGGCAATCAGCCCCAGCATTTT.

At least ten counts were recorded for this clonotype. The chain uses TRBV7-9 and TRBJ2-7; D possibly uses TRBD1 or TRBD2 (5 bases each). Trimming removed 0 bases at V and 10 bases at J, with 19 bases between. CDR3 size: 15 residues. Germline V gives CDR1 SEHNR, CDR2 FQNEAQ (reference sequence). The CDR3 loop is CASSLAPTGTEQQYF. DNA of the CDR3: TGTGCCAGCAGCTTAGCCCCAACTGGGACCGAGCAACAGTACTTC. Using reference TRBV7-9 and TRBJ2-7 for the parts outside the CDR3, the full variable domain is DTGVSQNPRHKITKRGQNVTFRCDPISEHNRLYWYRQTLGQGPEFLTYFQNEAQLEKSRLLSDRFSAERPKGSFSTLEIQRTEQGDSAMYLCASSLAPTGTEQQYFGPGTRLTVT.

This clonotype showed up many times. J is TRBJ1-6 and V is TRBV12-3 or TRBV12-4; D is perhaps TRBD1 (6 bases). The CDR3 covers 13 residues. The ends were cut back, 6 bases at V and 12 bases at J, with 15 bases in the middle. The CDR3 nucleotides read TGTGCCAGCAGCGCTCGGGAAGGGGGACCCCTCCACTTT. Amino acids: CASSAREGGPLHF.

Regarding this clonotype: Just one base apart from a much larger clone, this may be a read error. The chain uses TRBV11-2 and TRBJ2-2; D remains unclear. V lost 4 bases and J lost 1, with 7 bases in between. Germline V gene lookup returns CDR1 SGHAT and CDR2 FQNNGV. This CDR3 is built from 14 residues. The CDR3 region is CASSSARNTGELFF. Here the CDR3 DNA reads TGTGCCAGCAGCTCAGCTAGGAACACCGGGGAGCTGTTTTTT.

This clonotype was detected ten times or more. CDR3 DNA sequence: TGTGCCAGCAGCTTAAGTGTGGAGGGCCGATATAATGAGCAGTTCTTC. The encoded protein is CASSLSVEGRYNEQFF. The rearrangement uses TRBV11-2 and TRBJ2-1; possible D gene TRBD2, 6 bases. The V gene's germline CDR1 is SGHAT and CDR2 FQNNGV. V was shortened by 2 bases and J by 7 bases, with 18 bases between the two germline ends. CDR3 length: 16 residues.

This clonotype was seen at least ten times. The chain combines TRBV30 with TRBJ1-5, with D possibly TRBD1 on 5 matching bases. The length of the CDR3 is 11 residues. The V and J ends lost 3 bases and 5 bases respectively, with 5 bases between them. Looked up from germline, CDR1 is GTSNPN and CDR2 is SVGIG (reference sequence). The CDR3 sequence: CAWRGDQPQHF. Written as DNA, the CDR3 is TGTGCCTGGAGAGGGGATCAGCCCCAGCATTTT.

The chain combines TRBV7-9 with TRBJ2-2; D gene uncertain. CDR3 size: 15 residues. Deletions cut 2 bases from V and 0 bases from J, with 7 bases between. In germline, CDR1 is SEHNR, CDR2 FQNEAQ (reference sequence). In DNA form, the CDR3 reads TGTGCCAGCAGCTTACAGCGAACGAACACCGGGGAGCTGTTTTTT. Translating gives CASSLQRTNTGELFF. The full variable domain, with the rest looked up from reference TRBV7-9 and TRBJ2-2, is DTGVSQNPRHKITKRGQNVTFRCDPISEHNRLYWYRQTLGQGPEFLTYFQNEAQLEKSRLLSDRFSAERPKGSFSTLEIQRTEQGDSAMYLCASSLQRTNTGELFFGEGSRLTVL.